This T cell receptor beta chain was identified during a study of blood T cell repertoires in COVID-19. Overall study context: COVID-19 samples from acute and convalescent phases originated in the United States, Italy and Spain.

After removal of 4 bases from V and 6 bases from J, the junction contained 6 bases not matched to a gene. The CDR3 is 15 amino acids. Germline-derived CDR1 and CDR2 are MNHEY and SVGEGT. In the study's own analysis: From reference gene primer amplification, estimates of nucleated cell counts were derived. Only in-frame clones appear in the TCRdb table, and some are missing; sequencing was by immunoSEQ multiplex PCR. That table furnishes V, J and clone size, whereas the DNA furnished D and trimming. This repertoire shows under 250,000 clones, around 90% found once; its top ten account for roughly 6.5%.

The chain uses TRBV6-2 or TRBV6-3 and TRBJ1-5; 10 nucleotides match TRBD1. The material sequenced was peripheral blood. The TCR comes from a man in his sixties who had recovered from COVID-19. The CDR3 spells CASSWAGQGFQPQHF. CDR3 nucleotide sequence: TGTGCCAGCAGTTGGGCGGGACAGGGGTTTCAGCCCCAGCATTTT.